This T cell receptor (beta chain) was captured in a study of CD8 T cells in Susac syndrome. The study, taken as a whole, reports: A relatively small number of individuals underwent TCR sequencing and HLA analysis.

Random hexamers served to reverse transcribe roughly 0.5 to 1 ug RNA. With immunoSEQ multiplex PCR, TCR beta CDR3 was amplified across 54 Vbeta and 13 Jbeta. TCRdb reanalysed the immunoSEQ multiplex PCR reads using MiXCR and keeps one entry per CDR3 protein. Of over 200,000 distinct CDR3 sequences listed, 85% to 95% are singletons. Those who served as multiple sclerosis controls were treatment-naive patients with stable or active relapsing-remitting disease. FACS enriched CD8+ TEMRA cells, while bulk CD8+ and CD4+ were negatively isolated. On this clonotype: Its specificity is not known.

The CDR3 contains 17 residues. Germline values: CDR1 SEHNR, CDR2 FQNEAQ (reference sequence). V was pared by 0 bases and J by 2 bases, with 14 bases between. Sequencing input: CD4+ T cells from PBMCs. This sequence was found in a human donor with multiple sclerosis. The J gene is TRBJ2-1, the V gene TRBV7-9; either TRBD1 or TRBD2 may supply D (5 bases each). This chain's CDR3 is CASSLASRGGAYNEQFF. The CDR3 DNA reads as TGTGCCAGCAGCTTAGCGAGTCGTGGGGGAGCCTACAATGAGCAGTTCTTC.